This T cell receptor (beta chain) was found in a study of T cell changes during pregnancy in multiple sclerosis. The repertoire was sequenced with immunoSEQ multiplex PCR; TCRdb's copy has only in-frame clones and lacks some. Of about 36,000 clones listed, about 91% were seen once; the top ten hold 0.45% to 0.5%. A single count supports this clone. From germline, CDR1 is SNHLY and CDR2 FYNNEI. V was pared by 8 bases and J by 5 bases, with 16 bases between. There are 14 residues in the CDR3. The starting material was CD4+ T cells from peripheral blood mononuclear cells, obtained after pregnancy. The clonotype comes from a female donor with multiple sclerosis, enrolled in a pregnancy study. This chain uses TRBV2 with TRBJ1-5; D is perhaps TRBD1 (5 bases). The chain's CDR3 is CASGDTGVDQPQHF. CDR3 sequence (DNA): TGTGCCAGCGGAGATACGGGGGTCGATCAGCCCCAGCATTTT.